In this sample, the clone carrying this TCR beta chain turned up many times. The antigen is not known. The cDNA was synthesized by 5'RACE incorporating 10-nucleotide random UMIs. TCRdb re-called the 5' RACE reads with MiXCR, one entry per CDR3 protein. The sample consists of nearly 60,000 distinct CDR3 sequences, about 3.4% of them appearing once. The entry originates in a study of neurological immune-mediated disorders. Whole-study results and caveats: For the multiple sclerosis repertoire cluster, an association with any clinical or MRI feature was absent.

Preparation of the unsorted libraries drew on 2 million PBMCs stored at -80 C. Trimming cost V 0 bases and J 1 base; bases outside gene matches: 3. The germline V gene encodes CDR1 SGDLS and CDR2 YYNGEE. This CDR3 has 16 amino acids. The TCR originated in an older woman with multiple sclerosis. Sequencing used PBMCs. V usage is TRBV9 and J usage is TRBJ2-2; 7 positions match TRBD2. The CDR3 here is CASSVGLAVNTGELFF. DNA of the CDR3: TGTGCCAGCAGCGTAGGGCTAGCGGTGAACACCGGGGAGCTGTTTTTT.